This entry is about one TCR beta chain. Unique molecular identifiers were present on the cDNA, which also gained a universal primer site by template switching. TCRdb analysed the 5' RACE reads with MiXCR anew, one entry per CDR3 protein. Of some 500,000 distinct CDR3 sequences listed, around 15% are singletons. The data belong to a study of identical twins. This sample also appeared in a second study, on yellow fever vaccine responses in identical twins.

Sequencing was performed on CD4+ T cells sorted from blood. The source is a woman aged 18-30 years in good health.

CDR3 amino acids: CASSPPGGTGPNYGYTF. CDR3 bases: TGTGCCAGCAGCCCCCCCGGAGGGACAGGGCCTAACTATGGCTACACCTTC. V and J are TRBV7-2 and TRBJ1-2, with TRBD1 identical over 9 bases. The CDR3 runs 17 residues. Germline V lookup: CDR1 SGHTA, CDR2 FQGNSA. With V trimmed by 5 bases and J by 0 bases, 10 bases remained unmatched. Full variable domain (remainder filled in from reference TRBV7-2 and TRBJ1-2): GAGVSQSPSNKVTEKGKDVELRCDPISGHTALYWYRQSLGQGLEFLIYFQGNSAPDKSGLPSDRFSAERTGGSVSTLTIQRTQQEDSAVYLCASSPPGGTGPNYGYTFGSGTRLTVV.